Presented here are 3 T cell receptor beta chains from one specimen sequenced in a study of CD8 T cells in ankylosing spondylitis. TCRdb recomputed calls from the 5' RACE reads with MiXCR, one row per CDR3 protein. Of some 270,000 distinct CDR3 sequences in the sample, 15% to 20% were seen once. The sample taken for sequencing was blood, either unsorted or a sorted T cell fraction (not recorded which). These receptors were taken from a male donor with ankylosing spondylitis or in good health (not recorded which).

The V and J genes are TRBV20-1 and TRBJ2-3; tentatively, D is TRBD2 (5 bases). CDR1 is DFQATT and CDR2 is SNEGSKA in the germline V gene (reference sequence). The CDR3 runs to 16 residues. V dropped 3 bases and J dropped 0 bases, with 16 bases sitting between them. This CDR3 is CSASLLGAKSTDTQYF. In DNA form, the CDR3 reads TGCAGTGCTAGTTTACTAGGCGCGAAAAGCACAGATACGCAGTATTTT.

The rearrangement joins TRBV4-1 to TRBJ2-3, with D uncertain. V lost 0 bases and J 0 bases, leaving 7 bases between the germline ends. The CDR3 length is 15 residues. The germline CDR1 and CDR2 sequences are MGHRA and YSYEKL. The CDR3 protein is CASSQEATSTDTQYF. The CDR3 DNA is TGCGCCAGCAGCCAAGAGGCGACTAGCACAGATACGCAGTATTTT.

This clonotype showed up just a few times. This rearrangement joins TRBV20-1 to TRBJ2-7; the D gene is possibly TRBD2 (6 bases). The CDR3 sequence is 11 residues long. Germline CDR1 is DFQATT and CDR2 is SNEGSKA (reference sequence). Trimming left V 6 bases short and J 3 bases short, with 9 bases between. CDR3 DNA: TGCAGTGCGTGGGGAGGCTACGAGCAGTACTTC. Translating gives CSAWGGYEQYF.